One sample yielded the 2 T cell receptor beta chains listed below, sequenced in a study of cytomegalovirus exposure and HLA in healthy donors. PCR employed 60 Vbeta and 13 Jbeta primers. Only in-frame clones appear in the TCRdb table, and some are missing; sequencing was by immunoSEQ multiplex PCR. Among about 140,000 clones listed, approximately 73% were seen once. The sequenced material came from PBMCs. All receptors derive from a man between 25 and 39 years old in good health and CMV-seropositive.

In its sample, this clone was seen a few times. Written as DNA, the CDR3 is TGTGCCAGCAGTGCCGGGACAGTCTCCTACGAGCAGTACTTC. Translating gives CASSAGTVSYEQYF. The genes are TRBV2 and TRBJ2-7, with TRBD1 matching over 7 bases. The germline V gene encodes CDR1 SNHLY and CDR2 FYNNEI. The trim removed 4 bases at V and 0 bases at J, leaving 3 bases unmatched. There are 14 residues in the CDR3.

The CDR3 DNA reads as TGTGCCAGCAGTTTAGTAGCGGGAGGCCAAGAGACCCAGTACTTC. Its translation is CASSLVAGGQETQYF. The chain carries TRBV27 and TRBJ2-5; 10 bases align to TRBD2. The germline gives CDR1 MNHEY, CDR2 SMNVEV (reference sequence). The CDR3 runs 15 residues. Trimming removed 2 bases from V and 1 base from J; junction bases left unmatched: 1.